Presented here are 13 T cell receptor beta chains from one specimen sequenced in a study of shared T cell receptors in the human thymus. Measured with immunoSEQ multiplex PCR; TCRdb has only the in-frame clones, and not every one. The table lists approximately 760,000 clones, 70% to 90% of them singletons. These same data were also listed under a study on human thymus T cells.

The sample comprised thymocytes. The receptors were gathered from a girl under three years old with a congenital heart defect.

This clone was picked up a small number of times. The chain combines TRBV11-2 with TRBJ1-1; TRBD1 matches at 10 bases. The V and J ends lost 5 bases and 10 bases, in that order; junction bases with no gene match: 10. The CDR3 is made up of 14 amino acids. Germline V gene lookup returns CDR1 SGHAT and CDR2 FQNNGV. The CDR3 spells CASSMGQGTMGAFF. The CDR3 DNA reads TGTGCCAGCAGCATGGGACAGGGGACGATGGGAGCTTTCTTT.

The V and J genes are TRBV5-1 and TRBJ2-3; D is ambiguous. Per germline, CDR1 SGHRS and CDR2 YFSETQ. The CDR3 sequence is 16 residues long. V was shortened by 1 base and J by 2 bases, with 14 bases between the two germline ends. Here the CDR3 DNA reads TGCGCCAGCAGCTTGTTAAGCAGGCCTGACACAGATACGCAGTATTTT. Its protein product is CASSLLSRPDTDTQYF.

The chain links TRBV18 to TRBJ1-1; TRBD1 matches 7 bases. This CDR3 has 11 amino acids. With 6 bases clipped from V and 8 bases from J, the junction kept 3 bases outside the gene matches. In germline, CDR1 is KGHSH, CDR2 LQKENI. CDR3 region: CASSEDREAFF. The CDR3 coding sequence is TGTGCCAGCTCGGAGGACAGGGAAGCTTTCTTT.

The chain employs TRBV5-4 and TRBJ1-2; 7 positions match TRBD1. Germline CDR1 is SGHNT and CDR2 is YYREEE (reference sequence). J gave up 8 bases and V 2 bases, and 15 bases lay outside the gene matches. The CDR3 runs 16 residues. CDR3 in DNA: TGTGCCAGCAGCTTAGTCGATGGCACAGGGGATGGGGGCTACACCTTC. This encodes CASSLVDGTGDGGYTF.

The chain is built from TRBV4-1 and TRBJ1-5; D not certain. Trimming shortened V by 4 bases and J by 1 base, and 11 bases separated the two germline ends. Looked up from germline, CDR1 is MGHRA and CDR2 is YSYEKL. This CDR3 has 15 amino acids. The CDR3 nucleotides read TGCGCCAGCAGCCTCCCAGGCCTAAGCAATCAGCCCCAGCATTTT. Protein: CASSLPGLSNQPQHF.

There are a few counts of this clone. The chain combines TRBV29-1 with TRBJ1-4; 9 bases are shared with TRBD1. The CDR3 is 17 amino acids. Germline trimming cut 4 bases from V and 7 bases from J; bases unmatched to any gene: 16. Germline-derived CDR1 and CDR2 are SQVTM and ANQGSEA. CDR3 nucleotides: TGCAGCGTTGGCCGACGACAGGGGGGACGGCAGGGTGAAAAACTGTTTTTT. Its protein is CSVGRRQGGRQGEKLFF.

This chain joins TRBV28 and TRBJ2-7; TRBD2 aligns across 7 bases. The CDR3 spans 13 residues. Germline assignment: CDR1 MDHEN and CDR2 SYDVKM. The J segment lost 3 bases and the V segment lost 8 bases, leaving 7 bases of the junction unmatched. The CDR3 DNA reads TGTGCCAGCCGCCGGGACTACAGCTACGAGCAGTACTTC. It specifies CASRRDYSYEQYF. The full variable domain, completed using reference TRBV28 and TRBJ2-7, is DVKVTQSSRYLVKRTGEKVFLECVQDMDHENMFWYRQDPGLGLRLIYFSYDVKMKEKGDIPEGYSVSREKKERFSLILESASTNQTSMYLCASRRDYSYEQYFGPGTRLTVT.

The chain links TRBV28 to TRBJ2-3; 7 nucleotides match TRBD1. V was clipped by 4 bases and J by 4 bases; unmatched bases: 5. CDR1 and CDR2 (germline): MDHEN, SYDVKM. The CDR3 has 14 amino acids. CDR3 loop: CASSSTGFADTQYF. In DNA form, the CDR3 reads TGTGCCAGCAGTTCGACAGGGTTTGCAGATACGCAGTATTTT.

The gene calls are TRBV11-2 and TRBJ1-1; 11 bases are shared with TRBD1. CDR1 is SGHAT and CDR2 is FQNNGV in the germline V gene. The CDR3 covers 15 residues. Unmatched junction bases numbered 2, after V lost 0 bases and J lost 5 bases. The CDR3 loop reads CASSLEGQGGTEAFF. CDR3 DNA: TGTGCCAGCAGCTTAGAGGGACAGGGGGGAACTGAAGCTTTCTTT.

The chain combines TRBV6-1 with TRBJ1-5; D gene uncertain. The ends were cut back, 2 bases at V and 1 base at J, with 9 bases in the middle. CDR1 and CDR2 from the germline V gene are MNHNS and SASEGT. The CDR3 runs to 15 residues. The CDR3 loop is CASSERESSNQPQHF. CDR3 nucleotides: TGTGCCAGCAGTGAAAGGGAGTCAAGCAATCAGCCCCAGCATTTT.

J is TRBJ2-4 and V is TRBV12-2; the D call of TRBD2 is as the table states it, not checked on the DNA. TRBV12-2 has pseudogene status. CDR3 length equals 16 residues. The chain's CDR3 is CASRLGDFLAKNIQYF. Written as DNA, the CDR3 is TGTGCAAGTCGCTTAGGGGACTTCCTAGCCAAAAACATTCAGTACTTC.

This chain connects TRBV4-1 to TRBJ1-1; 8 bases fit TRBD1. The germline V gene has CDR1 MGHRA and CDR2 YSYEKL. This CDR3 comprises 12 residues. V shed 4 bases and J 12 bases; nucleotides not matched to a gene: 7. The CDR3 region has the DNA TGCGCCAGCAGCCGAATGACAGGGGTACCTTTCTTT. It translates to CASSRMTGVPFF.

This chain links TRBV5-6 with TRBJ2-3, with 11 bases that match TRBD2. Germline V CDR1 and CDR2: SGHDT, YYEEEE. CDR3 length equals 17 residues. V lost 4 bases and J lost 6; bases outside the gene matches: 13. The CDR3: CASSLSFSGGARDTQYF. In DNA, the CDR3 is TGTGCCAGCAGCCTGTCCTTTAGCGGGGGGGCCCGGGATACGCAGTATTTT.